The entry below gives a single T cell receptor beta chain sequence along with its context. Trimming stripped 1 base from V and 2 bases from J, with 10 bases between. Germline loops: CDR1 SGDLS, CDR2 YYNGEE. The length of the CDR3 is 14 residues. As originally analysed: Reference gene primer amplification in the assay estimated nucleated cell counts. The table came from immunoSEQ multiplex PCR; TCRdb's copy has only in-frame clones and leaves some out. The DNA was the basis for D and trimming; V, J and clone size are from that table. The table has 71,000 or so clones, 82% seen once. The record originates from a study of blood T cell repertoires in COVID-19. Looking at the study overall: COVID-19 samples from acute and convalescent phases originated in the United States, Italy and Spain. The analysed material was cDNA or gDNA that came from T cells, B-cell-depleted T cells, or PBMCs.

Sequencing used peripheral blood. The chain is built from TRBV9 and TRBJ2-7; perhaps TRBD2 as D (5 bases). This sequence originates from a man between 45 and 60 years old with acute or convalescent COVID-19. CDR3 sequence reads: CASSVSHGAYEQYF. The CDR3 DNA sequence: TGTGCCAGCAGCGTAAGTCACGGGGCCTACGAGCAGTACTTC.